This T cell receptor (beta chain) was captured in a study of CD8 T cells in Susac syndrome. The CDR3 consists of 13 residues. Trimming stripped 5 bases from V and 5 bases from J, with 12 bases between. Germline CDR1 reads LNHDA; CDR2 reads SQIVND (reference sequence). TCR beta from blood CD8+ and CD4+ T cells was sequenced. Each multiple sclerosis control was a treatment-naive patient with relapsing-remitting disease that was either stable or active. TEMRA cells were FACS-enriched, with CD8+ and CD4+ T cells isolated negatively. RNA, at about 0.45 to 1 ug, was reverse transcribed with random hexamers. It was immunoSEQ multiplex PCR that amplified TCR beta CDR3 across 54 Vbeta and 13 Jbeta. TCRdb re-derived calls from the immunoSEQ multiplex PCR reads in MiXCR, one entry per CDR3 protein. Of 300,000 to 350,000 distinct CDR3 sequences listed, 92% were seen once; the top ten hold about 0.063%.

What was sequenced was CD4+ T cells from PBMCs. The receptor was derived from a human donor with multiple sclerosis. The V gene is TRBV19, the J gene TRBJ1-1; D is uncertain. The CDR3 protein is CASSGEDGTEAFF. For the CDR3, the DNA is TGTGCCAGTAGTGGGGAAGATGGGACTGAAGCTTTCTTT.